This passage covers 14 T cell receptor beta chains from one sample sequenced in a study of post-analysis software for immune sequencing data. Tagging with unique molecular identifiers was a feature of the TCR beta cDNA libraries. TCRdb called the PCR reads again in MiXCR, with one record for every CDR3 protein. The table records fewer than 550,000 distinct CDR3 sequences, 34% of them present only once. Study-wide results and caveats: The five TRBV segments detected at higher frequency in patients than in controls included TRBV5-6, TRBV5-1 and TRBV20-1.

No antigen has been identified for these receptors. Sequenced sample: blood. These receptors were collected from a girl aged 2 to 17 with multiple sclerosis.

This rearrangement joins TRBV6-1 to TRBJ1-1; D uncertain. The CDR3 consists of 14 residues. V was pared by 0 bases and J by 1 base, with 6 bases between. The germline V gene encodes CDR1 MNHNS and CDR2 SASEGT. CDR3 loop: CASSEARQNTEAFF. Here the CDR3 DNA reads TGTGCCAGCAGTGAAGCGCGGCAGAACACTGAAGCTTTCTTT.

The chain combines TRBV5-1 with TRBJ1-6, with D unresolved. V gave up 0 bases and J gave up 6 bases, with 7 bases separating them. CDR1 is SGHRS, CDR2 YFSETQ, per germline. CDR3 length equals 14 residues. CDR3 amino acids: CASSLDGFNSPLHF. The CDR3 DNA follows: TGCGCCAGCAGCTTGGACGGATTTAATTCACCCCTCCACTTT.

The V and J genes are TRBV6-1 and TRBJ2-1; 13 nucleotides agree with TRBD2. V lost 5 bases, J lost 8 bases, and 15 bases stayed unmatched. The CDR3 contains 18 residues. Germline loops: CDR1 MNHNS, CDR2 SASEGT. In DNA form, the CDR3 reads TGTGCCAGCAGTCTCGCAGGCGCGGGACTAGCGGGAAAGCATGAGCAGTTCTTC. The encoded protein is CASSLAGAGLAGKHEQFF.

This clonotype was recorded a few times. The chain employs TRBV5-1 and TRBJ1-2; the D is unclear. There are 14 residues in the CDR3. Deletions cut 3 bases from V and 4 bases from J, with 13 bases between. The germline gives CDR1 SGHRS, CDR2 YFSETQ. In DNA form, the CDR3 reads TGCGCCAGCAGCTCCAGCGAAGCGGGCTATGGCTACACCTTC. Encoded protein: CASSSSEAGYGYTF.

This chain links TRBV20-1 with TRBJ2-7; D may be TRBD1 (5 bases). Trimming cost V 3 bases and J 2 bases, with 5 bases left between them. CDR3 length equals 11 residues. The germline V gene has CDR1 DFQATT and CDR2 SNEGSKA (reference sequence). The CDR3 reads CSASRAYEQYF. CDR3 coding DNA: TGCAGTGCTAGCAGGGCCTACGAGCAGTACTTC.

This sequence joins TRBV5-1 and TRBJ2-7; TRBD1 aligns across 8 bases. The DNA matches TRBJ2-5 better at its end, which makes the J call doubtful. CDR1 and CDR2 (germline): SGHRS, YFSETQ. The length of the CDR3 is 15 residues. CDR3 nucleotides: TGCGCCAGCAGCTCGGGCGGGACAGGCAAAGGGACCCAGTACTTC. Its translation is CASSSGGTGKGTQYF.

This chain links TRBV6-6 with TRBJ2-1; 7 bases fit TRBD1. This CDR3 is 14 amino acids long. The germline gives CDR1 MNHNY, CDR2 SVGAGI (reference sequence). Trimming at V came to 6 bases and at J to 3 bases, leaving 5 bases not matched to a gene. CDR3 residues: CASRIRDSYNEQFF. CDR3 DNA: TGTGCCAGCAGGATCCGGGACAGCTACAATGAGCAGTTCTTC.

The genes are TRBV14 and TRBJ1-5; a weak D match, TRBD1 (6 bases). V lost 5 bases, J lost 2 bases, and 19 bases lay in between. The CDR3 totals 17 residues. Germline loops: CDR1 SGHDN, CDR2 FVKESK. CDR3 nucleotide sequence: TGTGCCAGCAGCTTCTCTGGGGGCCCTCAGGGCAATCAGCCCCAGCATTTT. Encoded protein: CASSFSGGPQGNQPQHF.

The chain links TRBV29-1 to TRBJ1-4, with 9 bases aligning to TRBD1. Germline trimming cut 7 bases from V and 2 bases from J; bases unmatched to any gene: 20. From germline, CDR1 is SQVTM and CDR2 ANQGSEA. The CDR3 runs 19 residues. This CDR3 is CSAQMQGQGDLLTNEKLFF. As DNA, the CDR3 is TGCAGCGCCCAAATGCAGGGACAGGGAGATTTGTTGACTAATGAAAAACTGTTTTTT.

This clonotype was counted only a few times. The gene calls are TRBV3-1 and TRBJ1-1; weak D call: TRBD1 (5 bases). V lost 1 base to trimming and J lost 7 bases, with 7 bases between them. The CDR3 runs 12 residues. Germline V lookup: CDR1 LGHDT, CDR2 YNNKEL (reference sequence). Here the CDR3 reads CASSQAGVEAFF. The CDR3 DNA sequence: TGTGCCAGCAGCCAAGCGGGGGTTGAAGCTTTCTTT.

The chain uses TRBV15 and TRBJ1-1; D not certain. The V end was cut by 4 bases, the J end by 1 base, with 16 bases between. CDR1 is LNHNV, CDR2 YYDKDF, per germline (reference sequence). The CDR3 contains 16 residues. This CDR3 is CATSTTDGGRNTEAFF. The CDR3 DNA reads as TGTGCCACCAGCACAACGGACGGCGGGAGGAACACTGAAGCTTTCTTT.

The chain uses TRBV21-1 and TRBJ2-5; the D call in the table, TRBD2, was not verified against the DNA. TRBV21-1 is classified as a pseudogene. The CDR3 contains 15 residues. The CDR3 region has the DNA TGTGCCAGCACCCTTGGACTAGCGGGAGTTGAGACCCAGTACTTC. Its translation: CASTLGLAGVETQYF.

The CDR3 sequence is CSARGEPSTDTQYF. The CDR3 coding sequence is TGCAGTGCTAGAGGGGAGCCTAGCACAGATACGCAGTATTTT. The gene calls are TRBV20-1 and TRBJ2-3, with D maybe TRBD2 (5 bases). Germline CDR1 is DFQATT and CDR2 is SNEGSKA (reference sequence). V shed 1 base and J shed 0 bases, with 8 bases lying between them. There are 14 residues in the CDR3.

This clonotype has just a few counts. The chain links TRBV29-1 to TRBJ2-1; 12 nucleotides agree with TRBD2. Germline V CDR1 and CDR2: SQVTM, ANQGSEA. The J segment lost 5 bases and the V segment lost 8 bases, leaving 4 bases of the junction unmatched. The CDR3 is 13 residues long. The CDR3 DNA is TGCAGCCCAAGGACTAGCGGGGACAATGAGCAGTTCTTC. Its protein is CSPRTSGDNEQFF.